This T cell receptor (beta chain) is from a study of T cell repertoires in cytomegalovirus infection. Looking at the study overall: In public TCR beta signatures, there were indications of both CMV infection and matching HLA type. Regarding the study as a whole: Identification of carriers of CMV plus the relevant HLA was performed using cumulative public TCR beta family frequency.

TCRdb re-derived calls from the reads in MiXCR, one entry per CDR3 protein. The sample carries just under 500,000 distinct CDR3 sequences, 33% recorded once. At least ten counts were recorded for this clonotype. Its antigen is not known. This CDR3 is built from 18 residues. Germline values: CDR1 MGHRA, CDR2 YSYEKL. Trimming took 1 base from V and 0 from J, leaving 18 bases between them. The V gene is TRBV4-1, the J gene TRBJ1-2, with D tentatively TRBD1 (5 bases). The sample here was cultured PBMCs, taken from culture after CMV antigen stimulation. The TCR originated in a human donor in good health (CMV status not recorded). Some clones in this sample may be carry-over from other donors' samples. In DNA, the CDR3 is TGCGCCAGCAGCCAAGCGTTTAGGGGATACACTACTAACTATGGCTACACCTTC. It is translated as CASSQAFRGYTTNYGYTF.